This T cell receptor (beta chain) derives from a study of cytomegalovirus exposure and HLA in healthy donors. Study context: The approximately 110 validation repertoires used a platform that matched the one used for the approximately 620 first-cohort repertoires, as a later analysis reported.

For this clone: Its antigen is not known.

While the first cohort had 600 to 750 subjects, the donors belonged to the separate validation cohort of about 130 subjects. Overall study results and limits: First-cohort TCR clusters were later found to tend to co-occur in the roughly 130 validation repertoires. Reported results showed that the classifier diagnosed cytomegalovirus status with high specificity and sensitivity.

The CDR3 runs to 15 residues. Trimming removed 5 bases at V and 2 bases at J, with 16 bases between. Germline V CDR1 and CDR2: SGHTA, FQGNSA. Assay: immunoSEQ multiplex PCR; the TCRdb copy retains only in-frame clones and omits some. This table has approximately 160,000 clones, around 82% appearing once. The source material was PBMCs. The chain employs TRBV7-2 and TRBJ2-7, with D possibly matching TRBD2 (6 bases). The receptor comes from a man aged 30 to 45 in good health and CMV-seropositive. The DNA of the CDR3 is TGTGCCAGCAGCCATGGCGGGGCCCGGGCCTACGAGCAGTACTTC. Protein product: CASSHGGARAYEQYF.